This TCR beta chain originates from a study of blood T cell repertoires in COVID-19 (dated by TCRdb to about 2020). In terms of the full investigation: Collaborator samples came from the United States, Italy and Spain and covered acute and convalescent phases of COVID-19. The sample metadata nearly always contained a de-identified subject ID, COVID-19 status, age in years and sex. A freely available public database, intended as a resource for researchers studying the immune response to SARS-CoV-2, is where the repertoires were released. Where available, HLA class I and class II types were obtained from metadata supplied by the sample provider rather than from assay-based typing. The dataset comprised deeply sampled blood TCRbeta repertoires from subjects exposed to, actively infected with, or recovered from COVID-19. The samples were drawn from two sources: the first 160 participants of the ongoing ImmuneRACE study, and approximately 1,300 subjects contributed by 6 global collaborators. The prospective study material was composed of cDNA or gDNA derived from T cells, B-cell-depleted T cells, or PBMCs.

V is cut back by 5 bases and J by 5 bases, with 6 bases in the junction unmatched. The CDR3 covers 14 residues, taking in both the cysteine and the phenylalanine. Only the CDR3 part of the read is kept: 42 bases, read in frame from the first base. CDR1 SEHNR and CDR2 FQNEAQ were looked up in the germline V gene (reference sequence). Overall results and qualifications from the work: How much clinical and demographic metadata was included differed by source and by participant, and the metadata was provided uncurated.

For this clone: This clone's antigen is unknown. Nothing much larger sits one base from this clone, and base qualities are not available.

TCRbeta CDR3 regions were amplified from genomic DNA by means of the immunoSEQ Assay, a bias-controlled multiplex PCR. On the authors' methods: The number of nucleated cells in each sample was estimated from the amplification of reference gene primers within the assay. To quantify the absolute abundance of each unique TCRbeta CDR3 rearrangement, sequence reads were collapsed and filtered. For each sample, productive Simpson clonality was calculated as the square root of Simpson's diversity index across productive rearrangements. Imported from immuneACCESS, the table was reduced by TCRdb to in-frame sequences with V and J called. These copies leave out some clones; in studies compared against another copy, an unresolved V gene accounts for under half, and the cause of the remainder is not known. From that table come the V and J calls and clone size; the DNA was used to work out D and trimming. The sample table lists more than 25,000 clones, 81% of them with a count of one. The ten top clones hold more than 45% of the sample.

Collaborating institutions collected whole blood in K2EDTA tubes following their own protocols. For TCRbeta analysis, collaborators shipped samples in one of three forms: frozen whole blood, isolated PBMCs, or DNA extracted from either of those sample types. The specimen sequenced was peripheral blood. The source is a man in his fifties with active or convalescent COVID-19. The chain is assembled from TRBV7-9 and TRBJ1-2; TRBD1 lines up with 9 middle nucleotides. The CDR3 protein: CASSGPGQGYGYTF. The DNA sequence reads TGTGCCAGCAGCGGCCCGGGACAGGGATATGGCTACACCTTC.